The next 6 T cell receptor beta chains were all read from a single sample in a study of CD8+CD57+ T cells in acquired aplastic anemia. An expansion of CD8+CD57+ cells by flow cytometry had been shown in patients chosen for sequencing. The TCR beta profiling, which covered VDJ combination and CDR3 sequence, was carried out using genomic DNA as the template. TCRdb processed the reads anew with MiXCR; each CDR3 protein has one entry. The repertoire holds a few hundred thousand distinct CDR3 sequences, 56% seen once, with 1% to 1.5% in the top ten. The sequenced sample consisted of sorted CD4+, CD8+, or CD8+CD57+ T cells (not recorded which) from PBMCs. These receptors came from a human donor with aplastic anemia.

This clonotype showed up just a few times. This chain's CDR3 is CASSNGQANYGYTF. In nucleotides, the CDR3 is TGCGCCAGCAGCAACGGACAGGCTAACTATGGCTACACCTTC. The chain is built from TRBV5-1 and TRBJ1-2; 7 nucleotides line up with TRBD1. The CDR3 has 14 residues. Germline CDR1 is SGHRS and CDR2 is YFSETQ. V gave up 4 bases and J gave up 0 bases; unmatched junction bases: 3.

In its sample, this clonotype is medium-sized. The V and J genes are TRBV2 and TRBJ1-6; D might be TRBD1 (5 bases). This CDR3 contains 14 residues. The V end was cut by 6 bases, the J end by 10 bases, with 16 bases between. Per the germline V gene, CDR1 is SNHLY and CDR2 is FYNNEI. This chain's CDR3 is CASRGEGRASPLHF. DNA for the CDR3: TGTGCCAGCAGGGGAGAGGGCAGGGCCTCACCCCTCCACTTT.

CDR3 bases: TGTGCCAGTAGACTCGGAGTAGCGGGGGATGGATACAATGAGCAGTTCTTC. Protein sequence: CASRLGVAGDGYNEQFF. The V call is TRBV19, the J call TRBJ2-1, with 9 bases fitting TRBD2. The trim removed 6 bases at V and 4 bases at J, leaving 13 bases unmatched. Germline CDR1 LNHDA, CDR2 SQIVND (reference sequence). The CDR3 totals 17 residues.

The CDR3 reads CASSPSGRAEKTQYF. The CDR3 DNA is TGTGCCAGTAGTCCAAGCGGGAGGGCCGAAAAGACCCAGTACTTC. The rearrangement uses TRBV19 and TRBJ2-5, with TRBD2 matching 10 bases. With 5 bases clipped from V and 6 bases from J, the junction kept 9 bases outside the gene matches. The CDR3 runs 15 residues. Germline CDR1 is LNHDA and CDR2 is SQIVND (reference sequence).

This clonotype came up once. This sequence joins TRBV10-3 and TRBJ1-1; no clear D gene. With 10 bases removed from V and 4 bases from J, the gap between germline ends came to 16 bases. Germline CDR1 reads ENHRY; CDR2 reads SYGVKD. The CDR3 is made up of 13 amino acids. CDR3 nucleotides: TGTGCCAACATACCGGAGAGAGGCACTGAAGCTTTCTTT. It specifies CANIPERGTEAFF.

This clonotype came up once. V usage is TRBV10-3 and J usage is TRBJ1-2; tentative D call: TRBD1 (6 bases). There are 14 residues in the CDR3. V was cut by 8 bases and J by 8 bases, with 21 bases left in between. The germline CDR1 and CDR2 sequences are ENHRY and SYGVKD. The CDR3 region is CAIGELTGSYGYTF. DNA for the CDR3: TGTGCCATCGGCGAGTTAACAGGGTCGTACGGCTACACCTTC.